The source of this T cell receptor beta chain is a study of T cells in Graves' hyperthyroidism and ophthalmopathy. Overall study findings and caveats: Progression to ophthalmopathy was predicted a median of approximately seven months early.

TCR beta CDR3 regions were amplified from RNA. HTBI primers were the set used in a first-round RT-PCR of the TCR CDR3. Each CDR3 protein gets one entry after TCRdb re-called the multiplex PCR reads with MiXCR. Seen here are more than 550,000 distinct CDR3 sequences, 15% to 20% observed once, and the top ten hold around 17%. Concerning this clonotype: Its target is not known.

CDR3 length: 16 residues. From germline, CDR1 is SGHTA and CDR2 FQGNSA. Trimming removed 5 bases from V and 6 bases from J, with 19 bases in between. This sequence was found in a woman in her fifties or sixties with Graves' hyperthyroidism that later progressed to Graves' ophthalmopathy. Sequenced material: blood. This chain uses TRBV7-2 with TRBJ1-4; D gene uncertain. Here the CDR3 DNA reads TGTGCCAGCAGCCCGGAACTCGGGGATGTTTATGAAAAACTGTTTTTT. Its translation is CASSPELGDVYEKLFF.